This is a list of T cell receptor beta chains from one sample in a study of blood T cell repertoires in COVID-19. Data came from immunoSEQ multiplex PCR; TCRdb stores just in-frame clones and leaves some out. In the table there are under 40,000 clones, 89% of which are singletons. The sequencing sample was made of peripheral blood. These TCRs come from a human donor in a cohort sampled during active COVID-19. The CDR3 runs from the conserved cysteine through the conserved F or W. A D gene is named only where the DNA matches it firmly. Clone size is given for some rows only: seen once, a few or many times, or a class if the clone is expanded.

D gene: TRBD2
clone size: -
J gene: TRBJ2-3
V gene: TRBV18
CDR3 DNA: TGTGCCAGCTTTACGACTAGCGGGAACACAGATACGCAGTATTTT
CDR3 protein: CASFTTSGNTDTQYF

D gene: -
clone size: -
J gene: TRBJ2-1
V gene: TRBV6-5
CDR3 DNA: TGTGCCAGCAGTTCCTTGGGGGGAAGGGCCTACAATGAGCAGTTCTTC
CDR3 protein: CASSSLGGRAYNEQFF

D gene: -
clone size: medium-sized
J gene: TRBJ2-1
V gene: TRBV24-1
CDR3 DNA: TGTGCCACCAGGGGGGCGTCGGAGTCCCCCTACAATGAGCAGTTCTTC
CDR3 protein: CATRGASESPYNEQFF

D gene: TRBD1
clone size: -
J gene: TRBJ1-3
V gene: TRBV28
CDR3 DNA: TGTGCCAGCAGTTTCGGACAGGTCTTCTCTGGAAACACCATATATTTT
CDR3 protein: CASSFGQVFSGNTIYF

D gene: TRBD2
clone size: -
J gene: TRBJ2-6
V gene: TRBV7-2
CDR3 DNA: TGTGCCAGCAGCTTAGGGGGTAGCGGGAGCTACACTGGGGCCAACGTCCTGACTTTC
CDR3 protein: CASSLGGSGSYTGANVLTF

D gene: TRBD1
clone size: -
J gene: TRBJ2-3
V gene: TRBV10-3
CDR3 DNA: TGTGCCATCAGGGTAGACAGGGGCACAGATACGCAGTATTTT
CDR3 protein: CAIRVDRGTDTQYF

D gene: TRBD1
clone size: -
J gene: TRBJ2-7
V gene: TRBV18
CDR3 DNA: TGTGCCAGCTCACCGGACAGGGTGGGCGAGCAGTACTTC
CDR3 protein: CASSPDRVGEQYF

D gene: TRBD1
clone size: -
J gene: TRBJ2-7
V gene: TRBV5-1
CDR3 DNA: TGCGCCAGCAGCGGTGGACAGGGTCCTACCTACGAGCAGTACTTC
CDR3 protein: CASSGGQGPTYEQYF

D gene: -
clone size: -
J gene: TRBJ2-7
V gene: TRBV3-1/TRBV3-2
CDR3 DNA: TGTGCCAGCAGCCCGCGACTAGGGGGGGGCGAGCAGTACTTC
CDR3 protein: CASSPRLGGGEQYF

D gene: -
clone size: -
J gene: TRBJ2-4
V gene: TRBV5-1
CDR3 DNA: TGCGCCAGCAGCTTGGGTTTCAGGGGCAAAAACATTCAGTACTTC
CDR3 protein: CASSLGFRGKNIQYF

D gene: -
clone size: -
J gene: TRBJ2-7
V gene: TRBV5-6
CDR3 DNA: TGTGCCAGCAGCTTGCGCAGGAGGAGCTCCTACGAGCAGTACTTC
CDR3 protein: CASSLRRRSSYEQYF

D gene: -
clone size: few
J gene: TRBJ1-1
V gene: TRBV10-2
CDR3 DNA: TGCGCCAGCAGCCGGACAGTCATGAACACTGAAGCTTTCTTT
CDR3 protein: CASSRTVMNTEAFF

D gene: -
clone size: -
J gene: TRBJ2-5
V gene: TRBV6-5
CDR3 DNA: TGTGCCAGCAGTCCGACCACAGGGACCCAGTACTTC
CDR3 protein: CASSPTTGTQYF

D gene: -
clone size: -
J gene: TRBJ2-2
V gene: TRBV19
CDR3 DNA: TGTGCCAGTAGTAACCAGGCCCCCGGGGAGCTGTTTTTT
CDR3 protein: CASSNQAPGELFF

D gene: -
clone size: -
J gene: TRBJ1-6
V gene: TRBV9
CDR3 DNA: TGTGCCAGCAGCGTAGAGGCAGGAATATATAATTCACCCCTCCACTTT
CDR3 protein: CASSVEAGIYNSPLHF

D gene: TRBD1
clone size: -
J gene: TRBJ1-2
V gene: TRBV18
CDR3 DNA: TGTGCCAGCTCACGGGACAGCTATGGCTACACCTTC
CDR3 protein: CASSRDSYGYTF

D gene: TRBD1
clone size: -
J gene: TRBJ1-6
V gene: TRBV11-2
CDR3 DNA: TGTGCCAGCAGCTTAAAGGGGGCGGCAGGCTCACCCCTCCACTTT
CDR3 protein: CASSLKGAAGSPLHF

D gene: -
clone size: -
J gene: TRBJ1-1
V gene: TRBV29-1
CDR3 DNA: TGCAGCGGTACGGGACATCTGAACACTGAAGCTTTCTTT
CDR3 protein: CSGTGHLNTEAFF

D gene: -
clone size: -
J gene: TRBJ1-4
V gene: TRBV5-4
CDR3 DNA: TGTGCCAGCGGAGTCCAGCAGAGGAGTGAAAAACTGTTTTTT
CDR3 protein: CASGVQQRSEKLFF

D gene: TRBD2
clone size: -
J gene: TRBJ2-1
V gene: TRBV11-2
CDR3 DNA: TGTGCCAGCAGCTTCTACTATGGCCTAGCGGGGTCCTACAATGAGCAGTTCTTC
CDR3 protein: CASSFYYGLAGSYNEQFF

D gene: TRBD2
clone size: -
J gene: TRBJ2-5
V gene: TRBV3-1/TRBV3-2
CDR3 DNA: TGTGCCAGCAGCCTATGGACTAGCGGGAGCCCCCAAGAGACCCAGTACTTC
CDR3 protein: CASSLWTSGSPQETQYF

D gene: -
clone size: -
J gene: TRBJ1-1
V gene: TRBV25-1
CDR3 DNA: TGTGCCAGCAGTGGGCCAAGGCGGGGCGAAGCTTTCTTT
CDR3 protein: CASSGPRRGEAFF

D gene: -
clone size: few
J gene: TRBJ2-3
V gene: TRBV15
CDR3 DNA: TGTGCCACCAGCAAACAGTACACAGATACGCAGTATTTT
CDR3 protein: CATSKQYTDTQYF

D gene: TRBD1
clone size: -
J gene: TRBJ1-5
V gene: TRBV3-1/TRBV3-2
CDR3 DNA: TGTGCCAGCAGCCGTGGGACAGGGAGACAGCCCCAGCATTTT
CDR3 protein: CASSRGTGRQPQHF

D gene: -
clone size: -
J gene: TRBJ2-2
V gene: TRBV11-2
CDR3 DNA: TGTGCCAGCAGCTTTGCGCGGGGAGGCACCGGGGAGCTGTTTTTT
CDR3 protein: CASSFARGGTGELFF

D gene: -
clone size: -
J gene: TRBJ2-6
V gene: TRBV7-9
CDR3 DNA: TGTGCCAGCAGCTTAGCAGGGGCCCACTCTGGGGCCAACGTCCTGACTTTC
CDR3 protein: CASSLAGAHSGANVLTF

D gene: TRBD2
clone size: -
J gene: TRBJ2-7
V gene: TRBV20-1
CDR3 DNA: TGCAGTGCTGGACTAGCGCAAGAGCAGTACTTC
CDR3 protein: CSAGLAQEQYF

D gene: -
clone size: -
J gene: TRBJ2-1
V gene: TRBV5-1
CDR3 DNA: TGCGCCACCAAACGTCAGGCTAGCGTTGATGAGCAGTTCTTC
CDR3 protein: CATKRQASVDEQFF

D gene: TRBD1
clone size: -
J gene: TRBJ2-3
V gene: TRBV24-1
CDR3 DNA: TGTGCCACCAGTGACCAGCGGGGGACAGGGGGCACAGATACGCAGTATTTT
CDR3 protein: CATSDQRGTGGTDTQYF

D gene: -
clone size: -
J gene: TRBJ2-1
V gene: TRBV27
CDR3 DNA: TGTGCCGTCGGCCAGACTTACAATGAGCAGTTCTTC
CDR3 protein: CAVGQTYNEQFF

D gene: -
clone size: -
J gene: TRBJ2-1
V gene: TRBV14
CDR3 DNA: TGTGCCAGCAGTCCGGGATTCAATGAGCAGTTCTTC
CDR3 protein: CASSPGFNEQFF

D gene: TRBD1
clone size: -
J gene: TRBJ1-5
V gene: TRBV6-1
CDR3 DNA: TGTGCCAGCAGTGCCCGAGACAGGGGGTCATGGCAGCCCCAGCATTTT
CDR3 protein: CASSARDRGSWQPQHF

D gene: -
clone size: -
J gene: TRBJ2-1
V gene: TRBV9
CDR3 DNA: TGTGCCAGCAGCGAGGGGGACCGCTACAATGAGCAGTTCTTC
CDR3 protein: CASSEGDRYNEQFF

D gene: TRBD2
clone size: -
J gene: TRBJ2-3
V gene: TRBV2
CDR3 DNA: TGTGCCAGCAGTGAGGGACTAGTATCGCAGTATTTT
CDR3 protein: CASSEGLVSQYF

D gene: TRBD2
clone size: -
J gene: TRBJ2-7
V gene: TRBV4-1
CDR3 DNA: TGCGCCAGCAGCCAAGGGGAAGGGACTAGCTCCTACGAGCAGTACTTC
CDR3 protein: CASSQGEGTSSYEQYF

D gene: TRBD1
clone size: -
J gene: TRBJ1-1
V gene: TRBV6-6
CDR3 DNA: TGTGCCAGCAGACCTGACGCCGGGACAGGGAAGACTGAAGCTTTCTTT
CDR3 protein: CASRPDAGTGKTEAFF

D gene: TRBD2
clone size: few
J gene: TRBJ2-1
V gene: TRBV30
CDR3 DNA: TGTGCCTGGAGTATTCTCGGACTAGCGGGGAGCAATGAGCAGTTCTTC
CDR3 protein: CAWSILGLAGSNEQFF

D gene: -
clone size: -
J gene: TRBJ1-6
V gene: TRBV7-2
CDR3 DNA: TGTGCCAGCAGCTTAGCGTCGGGAGTTGGTAATTCACCCCTCCACTTT
CDR3 protein: CASSLASGVGNSPLHF

D gene: -
clone size: -
J gene: TRBJ1-3
V gene: TRBV7-8
CDR3 DNA: TGTGCCAGCAGCTTAGGGACAGTTGGAAACACCATATATTTT
CDR3 protein: CASSLGTVGNTIYF

D gene: TRBD1
clone size: once
J gene: TRBJ2-1
V gene: TRBV7-9
CDR3 DNA: TGTGCCAGCAGCTCGGACAGGGAATACAATGAGCAGTTCTTC
CDR3 protein: CASSSDREYNEQFF